This T cell receptor beta chain was identified during a study of OX40 agonist ivuxolimab in advanced cancers. Regarding the study as a whole: Among the lowest levels of clonal expansion were found in partial responders at 0.1-3.0 mg/kg.

On this clone: The antigen remains unidentified.

The protocol was immunoSEQ multiplex PCR, while the TCRdb copy is restricted to in-frame clones and leaves out a portion. The sample carries 90,000 or so clones, about 87% recorded once. CDR3 length equals 16 residues. In germline, CDR1 is LGHNA, CDR2 YSLEER. The V segment lost 2 bases and the J segment 4 bases; nucleotides outside the gene matches: 5. The starting material was CD4+ or CD8+ T cells sorted from blood, obtained in a trial of the OX40 agonist ivuxolimab. This chain connects TRBV4-3 to TRBJ1-4; 9 bases are shared with TRBD1. This TCR was sampled from an adult with an advanced solid tumor such as melanoma, head and neck, liver or kidney cancer. CDR3 coding DNA: TGCGCCAGCAGCCAATCTGGGGGACAGGGTAATGAAAAACTGTTTTTT. This gives the protein CASSQSGGQGNEKLFF.